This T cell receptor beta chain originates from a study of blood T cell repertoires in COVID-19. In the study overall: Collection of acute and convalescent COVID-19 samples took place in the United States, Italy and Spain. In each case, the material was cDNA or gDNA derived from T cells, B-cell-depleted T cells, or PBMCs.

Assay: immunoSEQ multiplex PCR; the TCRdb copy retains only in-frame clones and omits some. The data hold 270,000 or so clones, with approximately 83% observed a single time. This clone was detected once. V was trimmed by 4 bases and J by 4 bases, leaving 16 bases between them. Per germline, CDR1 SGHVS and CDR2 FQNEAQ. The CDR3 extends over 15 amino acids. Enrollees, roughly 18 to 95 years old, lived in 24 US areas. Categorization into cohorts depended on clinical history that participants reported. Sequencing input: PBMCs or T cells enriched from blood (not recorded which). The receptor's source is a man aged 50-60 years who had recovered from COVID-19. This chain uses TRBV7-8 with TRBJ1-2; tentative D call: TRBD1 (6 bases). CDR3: CASSSAEGVIYGYTF. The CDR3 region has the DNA TGTGCCAGCAGCTCAGCAGAGGGGGTAATCTATGGCTACACCTTC.